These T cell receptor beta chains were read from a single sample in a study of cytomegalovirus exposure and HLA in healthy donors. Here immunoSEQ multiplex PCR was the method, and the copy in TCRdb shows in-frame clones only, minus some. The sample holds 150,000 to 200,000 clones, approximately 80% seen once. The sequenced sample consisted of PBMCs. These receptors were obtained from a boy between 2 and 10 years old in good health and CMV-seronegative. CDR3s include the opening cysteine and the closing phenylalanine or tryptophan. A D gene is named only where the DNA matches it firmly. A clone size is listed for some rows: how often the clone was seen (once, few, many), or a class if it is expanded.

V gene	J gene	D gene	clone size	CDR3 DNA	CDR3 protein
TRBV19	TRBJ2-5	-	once	TGTGCCAGTAGTCTCCGGGGGATACCCGAGACCCAGTACTTC	CASSLRGIPETQYF
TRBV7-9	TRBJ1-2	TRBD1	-	TGTGCCAGCACCCTAGGGGGCAGGGAGCCTAACTATGGCTACACCTTC	CASTLGGREPNYGYTF
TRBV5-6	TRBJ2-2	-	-	TGTGCCAGCAGCTTGGCGGGGAACACCGGGGAGCTGTTTTTT	CASSLAGNTGELFF
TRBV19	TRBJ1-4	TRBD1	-	TGTGCCAGTAGCCAGCGACAGGGCCTTCGAAGTAATGAAAAACTGTTTTTT	CASSQRQGLRSNEKLFF
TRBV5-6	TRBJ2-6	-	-	TGTGCCAGCAGCATGGACAGTCCTTCCTCTGGGGCCAACGTCCTGACTTTC	CASSMDSPSSGANVLTF
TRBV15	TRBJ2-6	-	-	TGTGCCACCAGCAGAGATGTCCGCTCTGGGGCCAACGTCCTGACTTTC	CATSRDVRSGANVLTF
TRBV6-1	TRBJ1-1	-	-	TGTGCCAGCAGTGAAATCGTGAACACTGAAGCTTTCTTT	CASSEIVNTEAFF
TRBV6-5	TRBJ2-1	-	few	TGTGCCAGCAGTCTCCGGGTCCTGCATGAGCAGTTCTTC	CASSLRVLHEQFF
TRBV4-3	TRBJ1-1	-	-	TGCGCCAGCAGCCATATAGAAGCTTTCTTT	CASSHIEAFF
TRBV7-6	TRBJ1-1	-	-	TGTGCCAGCAGCTTAGACGGACAGCTGAACACTGAAGCTTTCTTT	CASSLDGQLNTEAFF
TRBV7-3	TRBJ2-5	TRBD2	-	TGTGCCAGCAGCTTAACGGGAGGGGCCGAGACCCAGTACTTC	CASSLTGGAETQYF